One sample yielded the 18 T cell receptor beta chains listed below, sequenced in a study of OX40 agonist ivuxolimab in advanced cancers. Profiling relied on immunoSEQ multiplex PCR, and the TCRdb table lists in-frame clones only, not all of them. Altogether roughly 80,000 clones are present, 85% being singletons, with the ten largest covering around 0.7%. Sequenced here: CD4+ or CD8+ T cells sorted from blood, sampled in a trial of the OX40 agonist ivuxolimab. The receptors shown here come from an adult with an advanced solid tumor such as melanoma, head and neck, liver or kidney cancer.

This CDR3 is CASSVAGSGGSGETQYF. The CDR3 DNA is TGTGCCAGCAGCGTAGCTGGTAGCGGGGGGTCTGGAGAGACCCAGTACTTC. The chain recombines TRBV9 with TRBJ2-5; 10 nucleotides agree with TRBD2. V gave up 0 bases and J gave up 4 bases; unmatched junction bases: 9. The CDR3 contains 17 residues. Germline values: CDR1 SGDLS, CDR2 YYNGEE.

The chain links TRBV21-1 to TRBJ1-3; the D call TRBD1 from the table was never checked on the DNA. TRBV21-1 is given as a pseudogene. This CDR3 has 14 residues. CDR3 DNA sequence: TGTGCCAGCAGAACCAAGGGGCCCGGAAACACCATATATTTT. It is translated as CASRTKGPGNTIYF.

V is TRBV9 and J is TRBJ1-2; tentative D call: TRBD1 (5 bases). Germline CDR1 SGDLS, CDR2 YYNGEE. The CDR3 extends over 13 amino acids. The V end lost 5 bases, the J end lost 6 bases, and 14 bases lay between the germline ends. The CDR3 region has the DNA TGTGCCAGCAGAAATATGGGACTCCATGGCTACACCTTC. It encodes CASRNMGLHGYTF.

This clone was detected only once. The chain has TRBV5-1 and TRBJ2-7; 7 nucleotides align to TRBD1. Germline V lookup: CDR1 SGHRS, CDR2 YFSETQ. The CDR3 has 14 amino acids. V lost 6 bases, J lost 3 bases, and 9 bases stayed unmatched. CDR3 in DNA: TGCGCCAGCAAGCCGGGACAGTCTATCTACGAGCAGTACTTC. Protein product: CASKPGQSIYEQYF.

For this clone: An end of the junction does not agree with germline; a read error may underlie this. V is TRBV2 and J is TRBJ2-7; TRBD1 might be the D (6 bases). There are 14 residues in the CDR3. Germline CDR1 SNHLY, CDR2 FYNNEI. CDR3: CASIRESEWGPIRF. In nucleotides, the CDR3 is TGTGCCAGCATCCGAGAATCTGAGTGGGGGCCGATCCGTTTC.

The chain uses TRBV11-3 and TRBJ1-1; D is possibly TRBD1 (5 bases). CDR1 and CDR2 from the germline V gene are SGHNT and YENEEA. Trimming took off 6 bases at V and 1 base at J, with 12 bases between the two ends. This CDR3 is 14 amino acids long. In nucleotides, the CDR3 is TGTGCCAGCAGTGCCCTGGGGGGGAACACTGAAGCTTTCTTT. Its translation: CASSALGGNTEAFF.

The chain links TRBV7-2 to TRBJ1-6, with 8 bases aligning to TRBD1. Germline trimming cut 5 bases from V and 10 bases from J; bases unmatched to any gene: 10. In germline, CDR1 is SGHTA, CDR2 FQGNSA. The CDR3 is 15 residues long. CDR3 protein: CASSASTGEQSPLHF. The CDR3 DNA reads TGTGCCAGCAGCGCGTCGACAGGGGAGCAGTCACCCCTCCACTTT.

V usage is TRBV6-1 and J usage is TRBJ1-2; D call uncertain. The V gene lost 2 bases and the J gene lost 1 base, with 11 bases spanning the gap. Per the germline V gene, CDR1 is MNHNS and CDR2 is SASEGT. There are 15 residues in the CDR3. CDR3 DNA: TGTGCCAGCAGTGAATTGGCAAATAATAACTATGGCTACACCTTC. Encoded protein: CASSELANNNYGYTF.

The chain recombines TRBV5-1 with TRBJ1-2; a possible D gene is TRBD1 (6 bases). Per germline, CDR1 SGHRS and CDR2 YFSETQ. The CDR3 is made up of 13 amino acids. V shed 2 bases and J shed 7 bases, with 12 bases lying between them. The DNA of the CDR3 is TGCGCCAGCAGCTTCGGGCAGGGGAGTGGCTACACCTTC. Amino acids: CASSFGQGSGYTF.

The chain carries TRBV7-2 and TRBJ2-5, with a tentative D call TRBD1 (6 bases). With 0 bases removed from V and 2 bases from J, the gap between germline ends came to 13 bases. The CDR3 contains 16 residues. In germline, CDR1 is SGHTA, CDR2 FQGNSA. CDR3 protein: CASSLAVGGHQETQYF. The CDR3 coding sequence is TGTGCCAGCAGCTTAGCGGTAGGGGGTCATCAAGAGACCCAGTACTTC. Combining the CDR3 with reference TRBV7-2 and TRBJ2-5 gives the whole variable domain GAGVSQSPSNKVTEKGKDVELRCDPISGHTALYWYRQSLGQGLEFLIYFQGNSAPDKSGLPSDRFSAERTGGSVSTLTIQRTQQEDSAVYLCASSLAVGGHQETQYFGPGTRLLVL.

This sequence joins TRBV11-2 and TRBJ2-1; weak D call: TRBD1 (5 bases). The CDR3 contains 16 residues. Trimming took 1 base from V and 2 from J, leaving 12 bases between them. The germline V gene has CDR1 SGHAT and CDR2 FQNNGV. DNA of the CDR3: TGTGCCAGCAGCTTAGGACAGCCAACGGCCTACAATGAGCAGTTCTTC. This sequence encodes CASSLGQPTAYNEQFF. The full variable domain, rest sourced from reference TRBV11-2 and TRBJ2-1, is EAGVAQSPRYKIIEKRQSVAFWCNPISGHATLYWYQQILGQGPKLLIQFQNNGVVDDSQLPKDRFSAERLKGVDSTLKIQPAKLEDSAVYLCASSLGQPTAYNEQFFGPGTRLTVL.

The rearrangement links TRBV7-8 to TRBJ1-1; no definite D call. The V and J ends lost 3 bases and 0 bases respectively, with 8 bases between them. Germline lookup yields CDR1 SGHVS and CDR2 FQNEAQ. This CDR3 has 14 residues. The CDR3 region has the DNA TGTGCCAGCAGCTTTGGGCATATGAACACTGAAGCTTTCTTT. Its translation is CASSFGHMNTEAFF.

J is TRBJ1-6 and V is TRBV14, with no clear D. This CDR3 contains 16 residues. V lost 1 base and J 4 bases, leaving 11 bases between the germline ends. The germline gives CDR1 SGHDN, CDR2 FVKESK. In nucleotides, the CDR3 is TGTGCCAGCAGCCAAGTTGCATGGGGATATAATTCACCCCTCCACTTT. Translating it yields CASSQVAWGYNSPLHF.

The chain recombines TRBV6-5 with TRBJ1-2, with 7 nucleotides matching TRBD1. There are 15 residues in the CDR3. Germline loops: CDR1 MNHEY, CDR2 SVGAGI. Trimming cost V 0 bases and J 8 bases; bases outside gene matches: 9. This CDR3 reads CASSYSGGTAGGYTF. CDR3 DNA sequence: TGTGCCAGCAGTTACTCGGGAGGGACAGCTGGCGGCTACACCTTC.

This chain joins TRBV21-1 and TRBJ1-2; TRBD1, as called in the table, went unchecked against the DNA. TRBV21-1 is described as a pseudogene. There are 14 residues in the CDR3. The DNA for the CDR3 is TGTGCCAGCAGGGAGACAGGGGGCAGGAAGGGCTACACCTTC. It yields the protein CASRETGGRKGYTF.

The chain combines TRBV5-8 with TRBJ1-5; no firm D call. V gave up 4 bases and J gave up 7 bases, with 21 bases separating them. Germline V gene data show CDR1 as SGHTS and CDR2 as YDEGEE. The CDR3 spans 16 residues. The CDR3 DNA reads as TGTGCCAGCAGCCCAGTCAACAGTGAAGTAGGCCAGCCCCAGCATTTT. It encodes CASSPVNSEVGQPQHF.

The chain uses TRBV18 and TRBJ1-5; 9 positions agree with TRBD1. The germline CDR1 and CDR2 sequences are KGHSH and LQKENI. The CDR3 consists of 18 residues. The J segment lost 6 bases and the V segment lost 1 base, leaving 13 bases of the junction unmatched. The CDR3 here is CASSPQGGTGTFGQPQHF. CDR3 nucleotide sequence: TGTGCCAGCTCACCACAGGGGGGGACAGGGACGTTTGGTCAGCCCCAGCATTTT.

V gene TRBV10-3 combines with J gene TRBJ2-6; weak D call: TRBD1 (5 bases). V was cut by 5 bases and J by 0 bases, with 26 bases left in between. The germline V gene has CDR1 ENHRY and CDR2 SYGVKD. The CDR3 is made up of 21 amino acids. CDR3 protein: CAISPGNRGGATSSGANVLTF. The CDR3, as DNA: TGTGCCATCAGTCCTGGGAACAGAGGTGGGGCTACGAGCTCTGGGGCCAACGTCCTGACTTTC.